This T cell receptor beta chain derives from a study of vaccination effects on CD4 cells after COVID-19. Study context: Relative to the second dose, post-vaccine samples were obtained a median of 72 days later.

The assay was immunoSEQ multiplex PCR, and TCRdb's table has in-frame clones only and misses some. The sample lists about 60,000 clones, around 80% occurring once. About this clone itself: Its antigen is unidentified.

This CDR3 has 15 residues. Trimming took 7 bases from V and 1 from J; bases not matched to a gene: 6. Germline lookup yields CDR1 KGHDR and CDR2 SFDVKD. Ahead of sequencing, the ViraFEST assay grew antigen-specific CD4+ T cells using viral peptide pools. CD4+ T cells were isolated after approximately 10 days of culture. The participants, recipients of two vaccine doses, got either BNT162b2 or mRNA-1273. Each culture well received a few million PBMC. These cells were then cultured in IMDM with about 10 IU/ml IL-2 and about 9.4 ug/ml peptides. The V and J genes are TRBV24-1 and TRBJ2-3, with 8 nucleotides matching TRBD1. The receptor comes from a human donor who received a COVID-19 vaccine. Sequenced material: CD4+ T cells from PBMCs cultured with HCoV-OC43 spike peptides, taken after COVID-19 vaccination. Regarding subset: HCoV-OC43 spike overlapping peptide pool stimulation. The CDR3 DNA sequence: TGTGCCACCAGGGAAGACAGGGGTGGCACAGATACGCAGTATTTT. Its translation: CATREDRGGTDTQYF.